The 24 T cell receptor beta chains below were found in one sample sequenced in a study of Graves' ophthalmopathy and Graves' hyperthyroidism. Amplification from RNA transcripts yielded the TCR beta CDR3 regions. First-round RT-PCR employed HTBI primers, with a second-round multiplex PCR after it. TCRdb analysed the multiplex PCR reads with MiXCR anew, one entry per CDR3 protein. The sample has about 400,000 distinct CDR3 sequences, roughly 18% seen once; the top ten hold around 1.5%. The sequenced material came from peripheral blood. These receptor sequences come from a woman aged 18 to 35 with Graves' ophthalmopathy.

This clonotype was detected many times. A much larger clone differs by one base, so this may be a read error. This chain uses TRBV7-2 with TRBJ1-1; TRBD1 agrees at 7 bases. CDR1 and CDR2 (germline): SGHTA, FQGNSA. This CDR3 comprises 15 residues. The junction had 8 bases not matched to a gene; V was cut back by 4 bases and J by 3 bases. CDR3 coding DNA: TGTGCCAGCAGCTCCCGACAGGGAATGGACACTGAAGCTTTCTTT. Translation: CASSSRQGMDTEAFF.

This clonotype appeared many times. The gene calls are TRBV29-1 and TRBJ1-1; 7 bases are shared with TRBD1. CDR3 size: 10 residues. The germline V gene has CDR1 SQVTM and CDR2 ANQGSEA. V lost 6 bases to trimming and J lost 8 bases; unmatched junction nucleotides: 3. The CDR3 reads CSVPGQEAFF. The CDR3 nucleotides read TGCAGCGTGCCGGGACAGGAAGCTTTCTTT. Together with reference TRBV29-1 and TRBJ1-1, the CDR3 gives the full variable domain: SAVISQKPSRDICQRGTSLTIQCQVDSQVTMMFWYRQQPGQSLTLIATANQGSEATYESGFVIDKFPISRPNLTFSTLTVSNMSPEDSSIYLCSVPGQEAFFGQGTRLTVV.

In its sample, this clonotype was seen many times. CDR3 in amino acids: CASSLALRGRGGAQYF. In nucleotides, the CDR3 is TGTGCCAGCAGTTTAGCGCTTCGAGGACGTGGAGGGGCCCAGTACTTC. This chain connects TRBV12-3 or TRBV12-4 to TRBJ2-5, with D perhaps matching TRBD2 (6 bases). This CDR3 is built from 16 residues. Between the trimmed V and J ends, which lost 0 bases and 9 bases, there was a span of 20 bases.

There are many counts of this clonotype. Written as DNA, the CDR3 is TGTGCCAGCAGCTCCCCCGGTCCTATAGCCAAAAACATTCAGTACTTC. Encoded protein: CASSSPGPIAKNIQYF. V gene TRBV7-2 combines with J gene TRBJ2-4; D not certain. The CDR3 is 16 residues long. The ends were cut back, 4 bases at V and 0 bases at J, with 13 bases in the middle. Germline-derived CDR1 and CDR2 are SGHTA and FQGNSA.

Details on this clonotype: One junction end does not reproduce the germline sequence, and a read error may be involved. This chain uses TRBV6-1 with TRBJ1-3; D is undetermined. This CDR3 has 14 amino acids. CDR1 is MNHNS and CDR2 is SASEGT in the germline V gene. CDR3 bases: TGTGGCAGCCTACAGAGAGCCCTTGGAAACACCATATATTTT. Translated: CGSLQRALGNTIYF.

At least ten counts were recorded for this clonotype. V is TRBV6-1 and J is TRBJ2-2; D is undetermined. V was trimmed by 6 bases and J by 1 base, leaving 12 bases between them. Germline V gene lookup returns CDR1 MNHNS and CDR2 SASEGT. The CDR3 extends over 15 amino acids. The CDR3 region is CASRGLTVNTGELFF. CDR3 DNA sequence: TGTGCCAGCAGGGGCCTAACAGTGAACACCGGGGAGCTGTTTTTT.

The table lists this clonotype with many counts. This chain uses TRBV4-1 with TRBJ2-5, with 10 bases aligning to TRBD2. Germline V gene data show CDR1 as MGHRA and CDR2 as YSYEKL. The V and J ends lost 10 bases and 4 bases, in that order; junction bases with no gene match: 9. The CDR3 is 14 amino acids. The CDR3, as DNA: TGCGCCACCCGAGCGGGGGGGCCAGGAGAGACCCAGTACTTC. It specifies CATRAGGPGETQYF.

The chain uses TRBV12-5 and TRBJ2-5; 10 nucleotides match TRBD2. There are 14 residues in the CDR3. Germline V gene data show CDR1 as LGHNT and CDR2 as FRNRAP. Germline trimming cut 5 bases from V and 9 bases from J; bases unmatched to any gene: 9. For the CDR3, the DNA is TGTGCTAGTGGTCACCCTAGCGGGAGTCGTCCCCAGTACTTC. Residues: CASGHPSGSRPQYF.

The chain carries TRBV28 and TRBJ1-5; D is undetermined. V was pared by 5 bases and J by 3 bases, with 8 bases between. This CDR3 has 13 residues. Germline assignment: CDR1 MDHEN and CDR2 SYDVKM. The DNA for the CDR3 is TGTGCCAGCAGTCAATATACCAATCAGCCCCAGCATTTT. Its translation is CASSQYTNQPQHF.

This clonotype was picked up many times. V usage is TRBV6-2 or TRBV6-3 and J usage is TRBJ2-2, with D possibly TRBD2 on 6 matching bases. Trimming cost V 2 bases and J 2 bases, with 15 bases left between them. This CDR3 is built from 17 residues. From germline, CDR1 is MNHEY and CDR2 SVGEGT. The CDR3 region has the DNA TGTGCCAGCAGTTACCCGGGGAGGCGGAACAACACCGGGGAGCTGTTTTTT. Protein product: CASSYPGRRNNTGELFF.

This clonotype was picked up many times. The chain couples TRBV30 to TRBJ2-4; the match to TRBD1 covers 11 bases. Unmatched junction bases numbered 2, after V lost 4 bases and J lost 6 bases. Germline loops: CDR1 GTSNPN, CDR2 SVGIG (reference sequence). This CDR3 is 13 amino acids long. The CDR3 loop reads CAWIGTGGNIQYF. The CDR3 coding sequence is TGTGCCTGGATTGGGACAGGGGGAAACATTCAGTACTTC.

This clonotype has at least ten counts. This chain connects TRBV7-2 to TRBJ2-7; 11 bases match TRBD1. This CDR3 contains 15 residues. Germline V gene data show CDR1 as SGHTA and CDR2 as FQGNSA. With V trimmed by 5 bases and J by 2 bases, 5 bases remained unmatched. The CDR3 here is CASSPKGQGAYEQYF. CDR3 nucleotides: TGTGCCAGCAGCCCCAAGGGACAGGGGGCCTACGAGCAGTACTTC.

This clonotype was recorded at least ten times. The chain employs TRBV7-3 and TRBJ1-1; no definite D call. Germline CDR1 SGHTA, CDR2 FQGTGA. Deletions cut 2 bases from V and 3 bases from J, with 7 bases between. This CDR3 has 13 residues. In nucleotides, the CDR3 is TGTGCCAGCAGCTTATTAGCGGACACTGAAGCTTTCTTT. It yields the protein CASSLLADTEAFF.

Ten or more counts support this clonotype. V and J are TRBV30 and TRBJ1-1; possibly TRBD1 for D (5 bases). Germline CDR1 reads GTSNPN; CDR2 reads SVGIG (reference sequence). Trimming stripped 0 bases from V and 7 bases from J, with 9 bases between. This CDR3 spans 12 amino acids. The CDR3: CAWSVRGVEAFF. CDR3 DNA: TGTGCCTGGAGTGTACGAGGGGTTGAAGCTTTCTTT.

This chain connects TRBV6-1 to TRBJ1-5; 9 bases match TRBD1. The V segment lost 7 bases and the J segment 7 bases; nucleotides outside the gene matches: 8. The CDR3 runs to 14 residues. Germline V gives CDR1 MNHNS, CDR2 SASEGT. The CDR3: CASILLDRGQPQHF. CDR3 in DNA: TGTGCCAGCATACTACTGGACAGGGGACAGCCCCAGCATTTT.

Ten or more counts support this clonotype. The chain has TRBV30 and TRBJ2-7, with TRBD1 matching over 10 bases. This CDR3 is built from 15 residues. The V segment lost 0 bases and the J segment 2 bases; nucleotides outside the gene matches: 4. Germline V gives CDR1 GTSNPN, CDR2 SVGIG (reference sequence). The CDR3 spells CAWSVIGTGAYEQYF. The CDR3 nucleotides read TGTGCCTGGAGTGTAATCGGGACAGGGGCCTACGAGCAGTACTTC. The full variable domain, with the rest looked up from reference TRBV30 and TRBJ2-7, is SQTIHQWPATLVQPVGSPLSLECTVEGTSNPNLYWYRQAAGRGLQLLFYSVGIGQISSEVPQNLSASRPQDRQFILSSKKLLLSDSGFYLCAWSVIGTGAYEQYFGPGTRLTVT.

Ten or more counts support this clonotype. V and J are TRBV25-1 and TRBJ2-7; 8 bases fit TRBD1. Germline V gene lookup returns CDR1 MGHDK and CDR2 SYGVNS. Unmatched junction bases numbered 13, after V lost 6 bases and J lost 3 bases. The CDR3 has 16 amino acids. Here the CDR3 DNA reads TGTGCCAGCAGCGAAAAGGGCGGGACAGGCCACTACGAGCAGTACTTC. It specifies CASSEKGGTGHYEQYF.

The sample holds many counts of this clonotype. The gene calls are TRBV24-1 and TRBJ2-2; D is unresolved. The CDR3 covers 17 residues. Trimming cost V 2 bases and J 6 bases, with 18 bases left between them. Germline assignment: CDR1 KGHDR and CDR2 SFDVKD. The CDR3 sequence: CATSDSPRVGTPGELFF. The CDR3 region has the DNA TGTGCCACCAGTGATTCCCCCCGCGTCGGAACCCCCGGGGAGCTGTTTTTT.

This clonotype was counted ten times or more. The chain recombines TRBV6-5 with TRBJ2-2; weak D call: TRBD1 (5 bases). CDR3 size: 15 residues. Trimming shortened V by 6 bases and J by 6 bases, and 17 bases separated the two germline ends. Germline CDR1 MNHEY, CDR2 SVGAGI. CDR3 bases: TGTGCCAGCAGAAAGCAGGGAAACAAGGCCGGGGAGCTGTTTTTT. This sequence encodes CASRKQGNKAGELFF.

This clonotype was seen ten or more times. V usage is TRBV12-5 and J usage is TRBJ2-7; D is possibly TRBD1 (7 bases). The V gene lost 2 bases and the J gene lost 3 bases, with 20 bases spanning the gap. The germline V gene has CDR1 LGHNT and CDR2 FRNRAP. This CDR3 contains 17 residues. In DNA, the CDR3 is TGTGCTAGTGGTTTGCAGGTGCGGGACAGCCAGGGCTACGAGCAGTACTTC. It encodes CASGLQVRDSQGYEQYF.

This clonotype was found many times. The chain links TRBV30 to TRBJ1-2; TRBD1 matches at 11 bases. J lost 8 bases, V lost 5 bases, and 4 bases had no gene match. This CDR3 contains 12 residues. Per the germline V gene, CDR1 is GTSNPN and CDR2 is SVGIG (reference sequence). This chain's CDR3 is CAWGGTGGGYTF. The CDR3 DNA is TGTGCCTGGGGCGGGACAGGGGGAGGCTACACCTTC.

There are many counts of this clonotype. The junction departs from the called germline gene at one end, perhaps through a read error. The V and J genes are TRBV6-1 and TRBJ1-5; D uncertain. CDR3 length equals 17 residues. Germline V gene lookup returns CDR1 MNHNS and CDR2 SASEGT. The CDR3 is CASGEGYGFYSNQPQHF. The CDR3 region has the DNA TGTGCCAGCGGTGAAGGTTACGGATTCTATAGCAATCAGCCCCAGCATTTT.

This rearrangement joins TRBV18 to TRBJ2-1; either TRBD1 or TRBD2 may fit D (5 bases each). CDR1 is KGHSH and CDR2 is LQKENI in the germline V gene. This CDR3 contains 14 residues. V was shortened by 3 bases and J by 3 bases, with 9 bases between the two germline ends. This CDR3 is CASSPRDHYNEQFF. The CDR3 DNA reads TGTGCCAGCTCACCCCGGGACCACTACAATGAGCAGTTCTTC.

At least ten counts were recorded for this clonotype. CDR3 coding DNA: TGTGCCAGCAGCGCAGGACAGGGGGAGACCTATGGCTACACCTTC. It yields the protein CASSAGQGETYGYTF. This rearrangement joins TRBV11-2 to TRBJ1-2, with 10 positions matching TRBD1. The V gene end was trimmed by 5 bases and the J gene end by 4 bases; junction bases not matched to a gene: 7. CDR1 and CDR2 (germline): SGHAT, FQNNGV. This CDR3 is 15 amino acids long.